These T cell receptor beta chains were read from a single sample in a study of T cells in Graves' hyperthyroidism and ophthalmopathy. TCRdb reprocessed the multiplex PCR reads with MiXCR, giving one entry per CDR3 protein. The table lists hundreds of thousands of distinct CDR3 sequences, 12% to 15% of them singletons, with around 9.6% in the top ten. The sequenced material came from blood. The receptors originated from a woman younger than 35 with Graves' hyperthyroidism. The CDR3 runs from the conserved cysteine through the conserved F or W. D genes are given only for firm matches. Clone size is stated in some rows and not others, as once, few, many or a class when expanded.

CDR3 length,V gene,J gene,D gene,clone size,CDR3 protein,CDR3 DNA
11,TRBV12-5,TRBJ1-2,TRBD1,few,CASGETGTYTF,TGTGCTAGTGGCGAGACAGGGACCTACACCTTC
14,TRBV18,TRBJ2-7,TRBD2,many,CASSPGTTLLEQYF,TGTGCCAGCTCACCTGGGACTACTCTTTTGGAGCAGTACTTC
15,TRBV10-3,TRBJ1-1,.,many,CAISESQGEGTEAFF,TGTGCCATCAGTGAGAGTCAGGGAGAGGGCACTGAAGCTTTCTTT
16,TRBV15,TRBJ2-1,.,many,CATSRGRPGPYNEQFF,TGTGCCACCAGCAGAGGTAGGCCGGGGCCTTACAATGAGCAGTTCTTC
14,TRBV10-3,TRBJ1-1,TRBD1,many,CAINPTGGGTEAFF,TGTGCCATCAACCCTACAGGGGGAGGCACTGAAGCTTTCTTT
14,TRBV7-3,TRBJ2-2,.,many,CASKSGSAAGELFF,TGTGCCAGCAAAAGCGGGTCAGCGGCCGGGGAGCTGTTTTTT
18,TRBV7-9,TRBJ2-1,TRBD2,.,CASSRTSGRLSSYNEQFF,TGTGCCAGCAGCCGGACTAGCGGGAGGTTGAGCTCCTACAATGAGCAGTTCTTC
16,TRBV24-1,TRBJ2-2,.,few,CATSDAGGAPAGELFF,TGTGCCACCAGTGATGCCGGGGGAGCTCCTGCCGGGGAGCTGTTTTTT
17,TRBV11-2,TRBJ2-1,TRBD2,many,CASSLDPLAGVGNEQFF,TGTGCCAGCAGCTTAGACCCACTAGCGGGAGTTGGGAATGAGCAGTTCTTC
15,TRBV20-1,TRBJ2-4,TRBD2,few,CSARASGGRVDIQYF,TGCAGTGCTAGAGCTTCGGGGGGGAGGGTAGACATTCAGTACTTC
14,TRBV5-1,TRBJ2-1,.,.,CASSLASDYNEQFF,TGCGCCAGCAGCTTGGCCTCTGACTACAATGAGCAGTTCTTC
15,TRBV2,TRBJ2-7,.,few,CASSELGVQQYEQYF,TGTGCCAGCAGTGAATTAGGGGTACAGCAATACGAGCAGTACTTC
13,TRBV27,TRBJ2-3,.,many,CASSSLAVDTQYF,TGTGCCAGCAGTTCATTAGCGGTAGATACGCAGTATTTT
15,TRBV4-2,TRBJ2-7,TRBD2,.,CASSQVGAGEGEQYF,TGTGCCAGCAGCCAAGTAGGAGCGGGAGAGGGCGAGCAGTACTTC
15,TRBV5-5,TRBJ1-6,.,few,CASSLSVRPNSPLHF,TGTGCCAGCAGCTTGTCGGTCAGGCCCAATTCACCCCTCCACTTT
13,TRBV7-2,TRBJ2-1,.,.,CASSLAQYGEQFF,TGTGCCAGCAGCTTAGCGCAGTACGGAGAGCAGTTCTTC
15,TRBV28,TRBJ2-3,.,few,CASRPQVSSTDTQYF,TGTGCCAGCAGACCACAAGTTTCTAGCACAGATACGCAGTATTTT
15,TRBV5-8,TRBJ1-1,.,many,CASSLGSGRRTEAFF,TGTGCCAGCAGCTTGGGGTCAGGGAGGAGGACTGAAGCTTTCTTT
14,TRBV12-3/TRBV12-4,TRBJ1-2,.,many,CASRPAGRYYGYTF,TGTGCCAGCAGGCCGGCCGGACGGTACTATGGCTACACCTTC
17,TRBV4-1,TRBJ2-7,TRBD1,.,CASSQALPGTGSYEQYF,TGCGCCAGCAGCCAAGCCCTCCCCGGGACAGGGTCCTACGAGCAGTACTTC
13,TRBV20-1,TRBJ2-7,TRBD2,many,CSATAGISPEQYF,TGCAGTGCTACAGCGGGAATCTCTCCCGAGCAGTACTTC
15,TRBV6-1,TRBJ2-7,.,many,CASIRRAGGADEQYF,TGTGCCAGCATCAGAAGGGCAGGGGGGGCCGACGAGCAGTACTTC
13,TRBV29-1,TRBJ2-3,.,.,CSVDARFVDTQYF,TGCAGCGTTGATGCTAGGTTTGTGGATACGCAGTATTTT
17,TRBV2,TRBJ2-5,TRBD2,few,CASSEGGGGRLSETQYF,TGTGCCAGCAGTGAGGGGGGGGGGGGTCGTTTATCAGAGACCCAGTACTTC
16,TRBV28,TRBJ2-7,.,.,CASRGIGENKFYEQYF,TGTGCCAGCAGAGGCATTGGGGAGAACAAATTCTACGAGCAGTACTTC
14,TRBV4-3,TRBJ1-2,TRBD1,few,CASSQMTGNYGYTF,TGCGCCAGCAGCCAGATGACAGGGAACTATGGCTACACCTTC
14,TRBV2,TRBJ2-7,.,many,CASRGGETSYEQYF,TGTGCCAGCAGGGGGGGAGAGACCTCCTACGAGCAGTACTTC
18,TRBV20-1,TRBJ1-1,TRBD1,many,CSAPVPGQTLPMNTEAFF,TGCAGTGCTCCCGTACCGGGACAGACTCTCCCTATGAACACTGAAGCTTTCTTT
15,TRBV2,TRBJ1-5,.,many,CASSESAPRYQPQHF,TGTGCCAGCAGTGAAAGTGCCCCACGGTATCAGCCCCAGCATTTT
17,TRBV7-2,TRBJ2-7,TRBD2,few,CASSLPGTSGRKSEQYF,TGTGCCAGCAGCTTGCCCGGGACTAGCGGGAGAAAAAGCGAGCAGTACTTC
16,TRBV20-1,TRBJ2-7,TRBD2,many,CSARGTAAGGRYEQYF,TGCAGTGCTAGAGGAACTGCGGCGGGAGGGAGGTACGAGCAGTACTTC
17,TRBV9,TRBJ2-2,TRBD2,.,CASGQPGLAGAIGELFF,TGTGCCAGCGGTCAACCGGGACTAGCGGGAGCGATCGGGGAGCTGTTTTTT
17,TRBV7-9,TRBJ2-1,TRBD2,many,CASSLAERLAGGNEQFF,TGTGCCAGCAGCTTAGCGGAAAGACTAGCGGGAGGCAATGAGCAGTTCTTC
13,TRBV7-9,TRBJ2-3,.,.,CASSLNPLHTQYF,TGTGCCAGCAGCTTAAATCCCTTGCATACGCAGTATTTT
14,TRBV27,TRBJ1-2,TRBD1,.,CASSFGAGGYGYTF,TGTGCCAGCAGTTTTGGTGCAGGGGGATATGGCTACACCTTC
16,TRBV6-2/TRBV6-3,TRBJ1-1,.,many,CASSTSSLGWNTEAFF,TGTGCCAGCAGCACTTCCTCGCTAGGGTGGAACACTGAAGCTTTCTTT
16,TRBV28,TRBJ2-7,TRBD1,.,CASTLYSGTGIYEQYF,TGTGCCAGCACCTTATACTCCGGGACAGGTATCTACGAGCAGTACTTC
12,TRBV7-9,TRBJ1-2,.,many,CASSLEYYGYTF,TGTGCCAGCAGCTTAGAATACTATGGCTACACCTTC
15,TRBV28,TRBJ1-2,.,.,CASSFGGVSNYGHTF,TGTGCCAGCAGTTTTGGGGGGGTTTCTAACTATGGCCACACCTTC
14,TRBV10-3,TRBJ2-7,.,many,CAISESPSVYEQYF,TGTGCCATCAGTGAGTCGCCTAGCGTCTACGAGCAGTACTTC
14,TRBV5-1,TRBJ1-4,.,.,CASSSDPGGEKLFF,TGCGCCAGCAGCTCCGACCCTGGTGGTGAAAAACTGTTTTTT
17,TRBV19,TRBJ2-7,TRBD2,few,CASSYRLLAEISYEQYF,TGTGCCAGTAGTTACCGCCTCCTAGCGGAGATATCCTACGAGCAGTACTTC
15,TRBV29-1,TRBJ2-3,TRBD1,many,CSVAGQGALTDTQYF,TGCAGCGTTGCGGGACAGGGGGCTTTGACAGATACGCAGTATTTT
17,TRBV4-3,TRBJ2-3,TRBD1,few,CASSLTWDRGYPDTQYF,TGCGCCAGCAGCCTCACTTGGGACAGGGGATACCCAGATACGCAGTATTTT
15,TRBV15,TRBJ2-2,.,.,CATSITGPPTGELFF,TGTGCCACCAGCATAACCGGGCCGCCCACCGGGGAGCTGTTTTTT
16,TRBV28,TRBJ1-5,TRBD1,few,CASSLRQGASIQPQHF,TGTGCCAGCAGTTTGAGGCAGGGGGCGAGTATTCAGCCCCAGCATTTT
14,TRBV5-1,TRBJ2-3,.,.,CASSPELGTDTQYF,TGCGCCAGCAGCCCCGAGCTAGGGACAGATACGCAGTATTTT
16,TRBV6-5,TRBJ2-3,TRBD2,.,CASSYSGLAGSDTQYF,TGTGCCAGCAGTTACTCAGGGCTAGCGGGATCGGATACGCAGTATTTT
15,TRBV4-1,TRBJ2-5,.,.,CASSQFLQVQETQYF,TGCGCCAGCAGCCAGTTTCTCCAGGTCCAAGAGACCCAGTACTTC
16,TRBV12-3/TRBV12-4,TRBJ2-3,TRBD2,.,CASSPAGVPGTDTQYF,TGTGCCAGCAGTCCCGCGGGGGTCCCGGGCACAGATACGCAGTATTTT
15,TRBV20-1,TRBJ2-1,TRBD2,few,CSAGLAGGGTNEQFF,TGCAGTGCTGGACTAGCGGGAGGGGGGACTAATGAGCAGTTCTTC
15,TRBV6-2/TRBV6-3,TRBJ2-7,TRBD2,many,CASCYIAGSSYEQYF,TGTGCCAGCTGCTACATAGCGGGCTCCTCCTACGAGCAGTACTTC